Below, 10 T cell receptor beta chains from the same sample are listed, as sequenced in a study of cytomegalovirus exposure and HLA in healthy donors. Researchers ran the PCR with 60 Vbeta and 13 Jbeta primers. Profiled with immunoSEQ multiplex PCR; TCRdb holds only in-frame clones, not every one. The sample has about 110,000 clones, around 69% seen once; the top ten hold around 2.1%. The source material was PBMCs. The origin of the receptors is a man between 18 and 35 years old in good health and CMV-seronegative.

The genes are TRBV27 and TRBJ1-4; 8 bases match TRBD1. The germline V gene encodes CDR1 MNHEY and CDR2 SMNVEV (reference sequence). J gave up 8 bases and V 0 bases, and 5 bases lay outside the gene matches. The CDR3 is 15 amino acids. The CDR3 spells CASSLSPGGAEKLFF. CDR3 nucleotides: TGTGCCAGCAGTTTATCACCAGGGGGCGCGGAAAAACTGTTTTTT.

The rearrangement joins TRBV28 to TRBJ1-5, with TRBD1 as a possible D gene (5 bases). The CDR3 runs 14 residues. Between the trimmed V and J ends, which lost 8 bases and 3 bases, there was a span of 14 bases. Germline assignment: CDR1 MDHEN and CDR2 SYDVKM. The CDR3 DNA reads TGTGCCAGCGGGACTCGGGGCATCAATCAGCCCCAGCATTTT. Translating it yields CASGTRGINQPQHF.

As concerns this clone: This sample also contains other DNA sequences that code for the same CDR3. This chain joins TRBV19 and TRBJ2-3; 11 nucleotides line up with TRBD1. V lost 6 bases, J lost 4 bases, and 3 bases stayed unmatched. The germline CDR1 and CDR2 sequences are LNHDA and SQIVND (reference sequence). This CDR3 region has 14 residues. The CDR3 reads CASRRTGGPDTQYF. The CDR3 DNA is TGTGCCAGTAGGCGGACAGGGGGCCCAGATACGCAGTATTTT.

The gene calls are TRBV6-1 and TRBJ2-7, with 7 bases aligning to TRBD1. This CDR3 spans 14 amino acids. V dropped 7 bases and J dropped 1; count of bases not matched to a gene: 7. Germline CDR1 and CDR2: MNHNS and SASEGT. CDR3 amino acids: CASNVDRYSYEQYF. CDR3 sequence (DNA): TGTGCCAGCAATGTGGACAGGTATTCCTACGAGCAGTACTTC.

V and J are TRBV7-3 and TRBJ2-5, with unresolved D. The germline V gene has CDR1 SGHTA and CDR2 FQGTGA. This CDR3 comprises 13 residues. The V end lost 3 bases, the J end lost 1 base, and 6 bases lay between the germline ends. CDR3 in amino acids: CASSFGVQETQYF. In DNA form, the CDR3 reads TGTGCCAGCAGCTTTGGAGTCCAAGAGACCCAGTACTTC.

V usage is TRBV9 and J usage is TRBJ2-6; D perhaps matches TRBD1 (6 bases). The CDR3 is made up of 15 amino acids. The germline gives CDR1 SGDLS, CDR2 YYNGEE. The V and J ends lost 4 bases and 7 bases respectively, with 15 bases between them. This CDR3 is CASSQGSVVANVLTF. The CDR3 coding sequence is TGTGCCAGCAGCCAGGGGAGTGTAGTAGCCAACGTCCTGACTTTC.

The chain couples TRBV28 to TRBJ1-2; D is perhaps TRBD1 (6 bases). The V gene lost 2 bases and the J gene lost 5 bases, with 9 bases spanning the gap. This CDR3 has 13 amino acids. Germline V lookup: CDR1 MDHEN, CDR2 SYDVKM. The chain's CDR3 is CASSLPGQYGYTF. The DNA of the CDR3 is TGTGCCAGCAGTTTACCAGGACAGTATGGCTACACCTTC.

The genes are TRBV10-3 and TRBJ1-3; a possible D gene is TRBD1 (5 bases). Trimming removed 4 bases at V and 0 bases at J, with 13 bases between. CDR1 and CDR2 (germline): ENHRY, SYGVKD. The CDR3 is made up of 16 amino acids. This CDR3 is CAISGTPTISGNTIYF. The CDR3 DNA follows: TGTGCCATCAGTGGGACACCTACAATCTCTGGAAACACCATATATTTT.

This chain joins TRBV19 and TRBJ2-7; 12 bases fit TRBD1. V shed 5 bases, J shed 6 bases, and the junction held 5 bases outside the gene matches. This CDR3 is built from 14 residues. CDR1 is LNHDA and CDR2 is SQIVND in the germline V gene (reference sequence). CDR3 in DNA: TGTGCCAGTAGTGGGGGACAGGGGGCAGGCGAGCAGTACTTC. Amino acids: CASSGGQGAGEQYF.

The chain's CDR3 is CASSKGDDYGYTF. In DNA form, the CDR3 reads TGTGCCAGCAGTAAGGGGGACGACTATGGCTACACCTTC. The V call is TRBV2, the J call TRBJ1-2, with TRBD1 as a possible D gene (6 bases). From germline, CDR1 is SNHLY and CDR2 FYNNEI. This CDR3 region has 13 residues. V gave up 5 bases and J gave up 3 bases, with 10 bases separating them.